Following are 5 T cell receptor beta chains from one sample sequenced in a study of OX40 agonist ivuxolimab in advanced cancers. The method was immunoSEQ multiplex PCR; TCRdb's version includes in-frame clones alone and lacks a portion of them. The table has tens of thousands of clones, under 95% seen once. The source material was CD4+ or CD8+ T cells sorted from blood, sampled in a trial of the OX40 agonist ivuxolimab. Source of these receptors: an adult with an advanced solid tumor such as melanoma, head and neck, liver or kidney cancer.

The chain carries TRBV18 and TRBJ2-1, with 8 positions matching TRBD2. V lost 3 bases and J lost 5; bases outside the gene matches: 30. The CDR3 is 23 residues long. Germline V CDR1 and CDR2: KGHSH, LQKENI. In DNA form, the CDR3 reads TGTGCCAGCTCACCGATCTCGGGCCGTGGGTGGCGGGGGGCCGGTGGGTACAACAATGAGCAGTTCTTC. Protein: CASSPISGRGWRGAGGYNNEQFF.

This clone was counted a few times. The chain recombines TRBV9 with TRBJ2-7; D possibly corresponds to TRBD2 (5 bases). Germline CDR1 reads SGDLS; CDR2 reads YYNGEE. The CDR3 consists of 15 residues. V lost 3 bases, J lost 0 bases, and 13 bases lay in between. CDR3 sequence: CASSAWETPSYEQYF. CDR3 DNA: TGTGCCAGCAGCGCCTGGGAGACCCCCTCCTACGAGCAGTACTTC.

The chain couples TRBV9 to TRBJ2-5; D may match TRBD1 or TRBD2 (5 bases each). V lost 3 bases and J 5 bases, leaving 17 bases between the germline ends. The CDR3 loop spans 15 amino acids. Germline CDR1 and CDR2: SGDLS and YYNGEE. CDR3: CASSAFGGEGETQYF. CDR3 coding DNA: TGTGCCAGCAGCGCCTTTGGGGGAGAGGGGGAGACCCAGTACTTC.

CDR3 sequence (DNA): TGTGCCAGCAGCTCCAGGCCCACAGATACGCAGTATTTT. Translating gives CASSSRPTDTQYF. The J gene is TRBJ2-3, the V gene TRBV6-5; D gene unclear. The V gene's germline CDR1 is MNHEY and CDR2 SVGAGI. V shed 6 bases and J shed 2 bases, with 9 bases lying between them. The CDR3 is made up of 13 amino acids.

This clone was seen only once. The chain uses TRBV28 and TRBJ1-1, with D maybe TRBD1 (6 bases). Germline lookup yields CDR1 MDHEN and CDR2 SYDVKM. The CDR3 is 15 amino acids. V was trimmed by 4 bases and J by 6 bases, leaving 18 bases between them. In DNA form, the CDR3 reads TGTGCCAGCAGTTCCCATACAGGGACGAGGGCTGAAGCTTTCTTT. It is translated as CASSSHTGTRAEAFF.